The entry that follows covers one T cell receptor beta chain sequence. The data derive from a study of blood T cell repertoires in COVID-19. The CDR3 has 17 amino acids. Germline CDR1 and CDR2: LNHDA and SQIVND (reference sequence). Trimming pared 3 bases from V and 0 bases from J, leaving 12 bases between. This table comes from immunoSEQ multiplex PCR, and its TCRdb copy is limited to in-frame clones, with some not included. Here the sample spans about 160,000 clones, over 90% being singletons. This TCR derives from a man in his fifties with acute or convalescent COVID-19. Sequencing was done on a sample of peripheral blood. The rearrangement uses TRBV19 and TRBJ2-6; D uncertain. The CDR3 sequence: CASSIDKAPSGANVLTF. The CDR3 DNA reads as TGTGCCAGTAGTATCGACAAGGCTCCCTCTGGGGCCAACGTCCTGACTTTC.